Described below is a single T cell receptor (beta chain) sequence and its context. Its matching antigen is unknown. For each CDR3 protein, TCRdb gives one entry from its re-call of the 5' RACE reads, without DNA. The table for this sample gives 350,000 to 550,000 distinct CDR3 sequences. Whole blood that had not undergone T cell sorting provided the isolated total RNA. The data stem from a study of monozygotic twins with inflammatory bowel disease. General study findings and limits: Twins with IBD had fewer clonotypes in common with others than healthy twins, particularly during disease activity.

Germline V gene data show CDR1 as LGHDT and CDR2 as YNNKEL (reference sequence). The CDR3 totals 15 residues. V is TRBV3-1 and J is TRBJ1-1. The receptor comes from a human donor with ulcerative colitis or Crohn's disease, or a healthy co-twin of an affected twin (not recorded which). The sequenced sample was blood. CDR3 protein: CASSQTLDRSTEAFF.